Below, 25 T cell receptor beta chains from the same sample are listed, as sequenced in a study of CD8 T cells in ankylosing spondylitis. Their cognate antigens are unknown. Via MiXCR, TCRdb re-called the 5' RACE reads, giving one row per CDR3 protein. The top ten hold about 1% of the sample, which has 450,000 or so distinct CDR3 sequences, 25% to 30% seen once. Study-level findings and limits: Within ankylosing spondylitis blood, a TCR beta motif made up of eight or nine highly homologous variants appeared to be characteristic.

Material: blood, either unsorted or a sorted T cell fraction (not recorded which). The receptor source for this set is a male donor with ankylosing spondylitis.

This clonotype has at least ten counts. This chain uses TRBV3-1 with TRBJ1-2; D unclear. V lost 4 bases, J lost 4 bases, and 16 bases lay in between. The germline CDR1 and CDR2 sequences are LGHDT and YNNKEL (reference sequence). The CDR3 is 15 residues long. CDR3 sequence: CASSLRDTKVYGYTF. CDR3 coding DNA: TGTGCCAGCAGCCTACGGGATACGAAAGTCTATGGCTACACCTTC.

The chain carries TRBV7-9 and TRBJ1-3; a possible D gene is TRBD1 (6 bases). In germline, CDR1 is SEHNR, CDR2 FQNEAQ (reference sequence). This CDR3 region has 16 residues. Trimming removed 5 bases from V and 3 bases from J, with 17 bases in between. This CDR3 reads CASSPRGGRSGNTIYF. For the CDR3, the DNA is TGTGCCAGCAGCCCAAGGGGGGGGCGAAGTGGAAACACCATATATTTT.

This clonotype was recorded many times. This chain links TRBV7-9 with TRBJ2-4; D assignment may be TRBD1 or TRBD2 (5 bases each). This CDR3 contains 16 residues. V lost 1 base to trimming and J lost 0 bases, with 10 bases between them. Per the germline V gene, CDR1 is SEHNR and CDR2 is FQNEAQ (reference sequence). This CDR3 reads CASSLGAGTAKNIQYF. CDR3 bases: TGTGCCAGCAGCTTAGGGGCCGGGACAGCCAAAAACATTCAGTACTTC.

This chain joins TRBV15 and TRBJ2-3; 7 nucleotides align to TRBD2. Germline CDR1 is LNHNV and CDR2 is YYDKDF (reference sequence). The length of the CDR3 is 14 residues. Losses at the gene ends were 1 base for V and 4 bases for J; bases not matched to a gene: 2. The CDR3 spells CATSRGSGSDTQYF. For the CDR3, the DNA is TGTGCCACCAGCAGAGGTAGCGGGTCAGATACGCAGTATTTT.

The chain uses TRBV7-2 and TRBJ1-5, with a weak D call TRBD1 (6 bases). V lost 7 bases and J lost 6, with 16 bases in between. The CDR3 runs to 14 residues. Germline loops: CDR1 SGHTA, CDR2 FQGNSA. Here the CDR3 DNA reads TGTGCCAGCACCTTGGGGGGGGCGGGTCAGCCCCAGCATTTT. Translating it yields CASTLGGAGQPQHF.

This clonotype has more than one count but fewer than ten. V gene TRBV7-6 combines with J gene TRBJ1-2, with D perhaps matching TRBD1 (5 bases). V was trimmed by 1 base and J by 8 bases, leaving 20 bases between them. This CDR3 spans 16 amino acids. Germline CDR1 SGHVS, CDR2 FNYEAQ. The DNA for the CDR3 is TGTGCCAGCAGCTTAGAAGCAGGGCTCAGTATCGGGGGCTACACCTTC. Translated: CASSLEAGLSIGGYTF. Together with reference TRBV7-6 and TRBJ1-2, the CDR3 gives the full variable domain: GAGVSQSPRYKVTKRGQDVALRCDPISGHVSLYWYRQALGQGPEFLTYFNYEAQQDKSGLPNDRFSAERPEGSISTLTIQRTEQRDSAMYRCASSLEAGLSIGGYTFGSGTRLTVV.

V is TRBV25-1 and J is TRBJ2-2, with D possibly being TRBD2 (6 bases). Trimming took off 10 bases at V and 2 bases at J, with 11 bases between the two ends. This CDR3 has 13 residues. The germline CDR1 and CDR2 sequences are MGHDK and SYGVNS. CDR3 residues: CATGTVNTGELFF. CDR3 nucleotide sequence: TGTGCCACCGGGACTGTCAACACCGGGGAGCTGTTTTTT.

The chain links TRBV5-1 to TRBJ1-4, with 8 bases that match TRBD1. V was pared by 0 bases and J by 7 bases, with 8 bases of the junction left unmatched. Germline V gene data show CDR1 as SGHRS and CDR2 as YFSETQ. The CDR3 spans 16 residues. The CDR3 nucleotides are TGCGCCAGCAGCTTGGGGCAGGGGGCTTTGATTGAAAAACTGTTTTTT. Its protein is CASSLGQGALIEKLFF.

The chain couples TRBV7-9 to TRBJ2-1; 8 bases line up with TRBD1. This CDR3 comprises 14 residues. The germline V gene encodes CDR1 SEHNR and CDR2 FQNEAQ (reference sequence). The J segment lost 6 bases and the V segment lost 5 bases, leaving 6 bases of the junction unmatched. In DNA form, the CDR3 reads TGTGCCAGCAGCCCTCCGGACAGGGTCAATGAGCAGTTCTTC. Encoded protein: CASSPPDRVNEQFF.

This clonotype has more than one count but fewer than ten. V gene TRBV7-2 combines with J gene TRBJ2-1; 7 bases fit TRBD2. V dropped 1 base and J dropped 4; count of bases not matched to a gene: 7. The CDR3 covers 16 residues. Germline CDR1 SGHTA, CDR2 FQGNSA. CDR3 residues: CASSLVAGRVYNEQFF. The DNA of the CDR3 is TGTGCCAGCAGCTTAGTCGCGGGGAGGGTATACAATGAGCAGTTCTTC. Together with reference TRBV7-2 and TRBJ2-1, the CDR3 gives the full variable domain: GAGVSQSPSNKVTEKGKDVELRCDPISGHTALYWYRQSLGQGLEFLIYFQGNSAPDKSGLPSDRFSAERTGGSVSTLTIQRTQQEDSAVYLCASSLVAGRVYNEQFFGPGTRLTVL.

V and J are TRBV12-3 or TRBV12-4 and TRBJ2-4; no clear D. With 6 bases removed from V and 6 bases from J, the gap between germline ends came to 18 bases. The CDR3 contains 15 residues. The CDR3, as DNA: TGTGCCAGCAGGAACCAAAACTACAATCCAAACATTCAGTACTTC. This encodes CASRNQNYNPNIQYF.

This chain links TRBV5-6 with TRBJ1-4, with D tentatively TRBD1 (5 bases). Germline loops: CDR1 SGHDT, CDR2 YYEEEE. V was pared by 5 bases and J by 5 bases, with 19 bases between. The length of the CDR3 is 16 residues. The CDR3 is CASSKRRDRENEKLFF. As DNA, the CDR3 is TGTGCCAGCAGTAAACGCAGGGACCGGGAAAATGAAAAACTGTTTTTT.

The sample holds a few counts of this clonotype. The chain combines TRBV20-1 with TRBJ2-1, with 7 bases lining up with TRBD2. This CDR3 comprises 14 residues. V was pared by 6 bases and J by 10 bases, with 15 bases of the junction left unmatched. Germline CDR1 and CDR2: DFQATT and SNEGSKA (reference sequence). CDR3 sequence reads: CSASGLPPWGEQFF. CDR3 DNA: TGCAGTGCCTCGGGACTACCTCCTTGGGGAGAGCAGTTCTTC.

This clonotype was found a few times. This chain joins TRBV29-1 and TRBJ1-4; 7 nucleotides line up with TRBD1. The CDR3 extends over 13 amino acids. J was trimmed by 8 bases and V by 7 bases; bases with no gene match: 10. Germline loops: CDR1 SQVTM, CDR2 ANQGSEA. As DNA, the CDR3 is TGCAGCGGACAAGGGGGCGCTTGGGAAAAACTGTTTTTT. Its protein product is CSGQGGAWEKLFF.

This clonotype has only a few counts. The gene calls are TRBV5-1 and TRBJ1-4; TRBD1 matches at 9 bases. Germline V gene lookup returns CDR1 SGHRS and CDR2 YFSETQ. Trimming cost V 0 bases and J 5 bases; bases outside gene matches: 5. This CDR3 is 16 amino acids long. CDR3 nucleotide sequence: TGCGCCAGCAGCTTGGGCCGGGGGACAGGGAATGAAAAACTGTTTTTT. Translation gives CASSLGRGTGNEKLFF.

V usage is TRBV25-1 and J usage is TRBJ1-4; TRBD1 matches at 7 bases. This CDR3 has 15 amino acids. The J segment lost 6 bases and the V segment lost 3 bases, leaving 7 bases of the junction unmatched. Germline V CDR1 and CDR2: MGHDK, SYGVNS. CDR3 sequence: CASSDLYDRDEKLFF. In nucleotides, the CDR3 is TGTGCCAGCAGTGATCTCTACGACAGGGATGAAAAACTGTTTTTT.

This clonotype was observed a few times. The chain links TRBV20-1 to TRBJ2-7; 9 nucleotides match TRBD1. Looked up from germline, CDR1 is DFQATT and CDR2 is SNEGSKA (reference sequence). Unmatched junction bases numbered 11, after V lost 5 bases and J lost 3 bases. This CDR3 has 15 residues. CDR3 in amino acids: CSALTGGTLLYEQYF. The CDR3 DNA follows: TGCAGTGCTCTGACAGGGGGTACCTTACTCTACGAGCAGTACTTC.

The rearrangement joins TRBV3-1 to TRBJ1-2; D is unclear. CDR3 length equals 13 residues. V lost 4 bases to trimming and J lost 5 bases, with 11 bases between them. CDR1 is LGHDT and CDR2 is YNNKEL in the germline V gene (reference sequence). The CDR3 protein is CASSPSLEYGYTF. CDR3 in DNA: TGTGCCAGCAGCCCCTCATTGGAGTATGGCTACACCTTC.

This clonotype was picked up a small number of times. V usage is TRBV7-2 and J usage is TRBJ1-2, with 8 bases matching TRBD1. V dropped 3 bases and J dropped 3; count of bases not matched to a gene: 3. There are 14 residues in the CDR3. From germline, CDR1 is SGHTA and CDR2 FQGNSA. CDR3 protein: CASSLGTGHYGYTF. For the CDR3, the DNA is TGTGCCAGCAGCTTGGGGACAGGACACTATGGCTACACCTTC.

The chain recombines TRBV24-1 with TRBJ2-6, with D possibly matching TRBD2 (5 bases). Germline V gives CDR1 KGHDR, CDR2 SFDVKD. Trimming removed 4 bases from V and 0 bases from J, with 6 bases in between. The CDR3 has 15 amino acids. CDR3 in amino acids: CATSDGNSGANVLTF. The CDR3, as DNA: TGTGCCACCAGTGACGGGAACTCTGGGGCCAACGTCCTGACTTTC.

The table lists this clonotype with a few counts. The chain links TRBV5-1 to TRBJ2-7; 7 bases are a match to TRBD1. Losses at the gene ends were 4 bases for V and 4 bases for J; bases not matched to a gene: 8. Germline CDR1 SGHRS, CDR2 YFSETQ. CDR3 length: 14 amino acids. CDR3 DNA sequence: TGCGCCAGCAGCCCCCCGGGACAGATATACGAGCAGTACTTC. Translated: CASSPPGQIYEQYF.

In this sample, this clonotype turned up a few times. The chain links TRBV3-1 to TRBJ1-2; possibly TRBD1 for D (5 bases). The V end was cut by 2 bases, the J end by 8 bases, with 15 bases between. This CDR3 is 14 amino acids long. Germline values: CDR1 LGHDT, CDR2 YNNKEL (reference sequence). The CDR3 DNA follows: TGTGCCAGCAGCCAATTTGAGAGGGGAGAGGGCTACACCTTC. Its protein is CASSQFERGEGYTF.

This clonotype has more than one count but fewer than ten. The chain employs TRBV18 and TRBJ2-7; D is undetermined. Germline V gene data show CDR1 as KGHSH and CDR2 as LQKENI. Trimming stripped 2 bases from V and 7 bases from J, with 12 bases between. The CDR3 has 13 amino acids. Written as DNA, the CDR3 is TGTGCCAGCTCACCAGATGCCGTTCGTGAGCAGTACGTC. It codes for CASSPDAVREQYV.

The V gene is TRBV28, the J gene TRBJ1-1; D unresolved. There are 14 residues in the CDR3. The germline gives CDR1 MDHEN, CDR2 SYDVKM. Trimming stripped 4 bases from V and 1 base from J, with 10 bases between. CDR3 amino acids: CASSSYRGNTEAFF. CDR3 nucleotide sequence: TGTGCCAGCAGTTCCTACAGAGGGAACACTGAAGCTTTCTTT.

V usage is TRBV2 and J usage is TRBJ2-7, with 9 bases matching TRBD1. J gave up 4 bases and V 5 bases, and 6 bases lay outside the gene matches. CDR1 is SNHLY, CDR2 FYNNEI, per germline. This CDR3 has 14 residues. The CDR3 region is CASSYGTGLYEQYV. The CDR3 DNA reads TGTGCCAGCAGTTATGGGACAGGGCTTTACGAGCAGTACGTC.